The 21 T cell receptor beta chains listed next were all sequenced from one sample in a study of OX40 agonist ivuxolimab in advanced cancers. The repertoire was sequenced with immunoSEQ multiplex PCR; TCRdb's copy has only in-frame clones and lacks some. The sample has about 66,000 clones, about 85% seen once. Specimen: CD4+ or CD8+ T cells sorted from blood, collected in a trial of the OX40 agonist ivuxolimab. These receptors came from an adult with an advanced solid tumor such as melanoma, head and neck, liver or kidney cancer.

This clone was counted a single time. The rearrangement joins TRBV7-2 to TRBJ2-7; D perhaps matches TRBD1 (5 bases). The CDR3 loop spans 13 amino acids. Trimming shortened V by 5 bases and J by 6 bases, and 14 bases separated the two germline ends. Germline CDR1 and CDR2: SGHTA and FQGNSA. The CDR3 region is CASSLSTVGEQYF. CDR3 sequence (DNA): TGTGCCAGCAGCCTATCGACAGTGGGCGAGCAGTACTTC.

This clone is a singleton in its sample. The chain joins TRBV7-9 to TRBJ2-5; D call uncertain. Germline V lookup: CDR1 SEHNR, CDR2 FQNEAQ (reference sequence). Trimming shortened V by 0 bases and J by 5 bases, and 4 bases separated the two germline ends. The CDR3 runs 12 residues. CDR3 region: CASSLAWETQYF. The CDR3, as DNA: TGTGCCAGCAGCTTAGCATGGGAGACCCAGTACTTC.

The V call is TRBV7-2, the J call TRBJ1-1; D unresolved. The length of the CDR3 is 11 residues. Germline V lookup: CDR1 SGHTA, CDR2 FQGNSA. V shed 5 bases and J shed 2 bases, with 3 bases lying between them. This chain's CDR3 is CASSRNTEAFF. DNA for the CDR3: TGTGCCAGCAGCCGAAACACTGAAGCTTTCTTT.

A remark on this clone: The sample carries other DNA sequences with the same CDR3. The V call is TRBV7-2, the J call TRBJ2-2; D remains unclear. V lost 6 bases and J lost 5, with 10 bases in between. From germline, CDR1 is SGHTA and CDR2 FQGNSA. The CDR3 is 13 residues long. The CDR3 loop reads CASSYTNTGELFF. CDR3 sequence (DNA): TGTGCCAGCAGTTACACTAATACCGGGGAGCTGTTTTTT. Together with reference TRBV7-2 and TRBJ2-2, the CDR3 gives the full variable domain: GAGVSQSPSNKVTEKGKDVELRCDPISGHTALYWYRQSLGQGLEFLIYFQGNSAPDKSGLPSDRFSAERTGGSVSTLTIQRTQQEDSAVYLCASSYTNTGELFFGEGSRLTVL.

The chain recombines TRBV5-1 with TRBJ2-2; 12 nucleotides match TRBD2. Germline lookup yields CDR1 SGHRS and CDR2 YFSETQ. The CDR3 spans 17 residues. V gave up 4 bases and J gave up 2 bases; unmatched junction bases: 6. CDR3 sequence: CASSKLAGGVNTGELFF. The DNA of the CDR3 is TGCGCCAGCAGCAAACTAGCGGGGGGAGTTAACACCGGGGAGCTGTTTTTT.

DNA for the CDR3: TGTGCCAGCAGCTCCACAGGGAGAACAGATACGCAGTATTTT. Its protein is CASSSTGRTDTQYF. The V and J genes are TRBV5-4 and TRBJ2-3, with D possibly matching TRBD1 (6 bases). The germline gives CDR1 SGHNT, CDR2 YYREEE (reference sequence). V dropped 3 bases and J dropped 3 bases, with 11 bases sitting between them. This CDR3 has 14 amino acids.

The sample holds a few counts of this clone. The chain recombines TRBV4-3 with TRBJ2-7, with D possibly matching TRBD1 (6 bases). The length of the CDR3 is 15 residues. V lost 1 base and J lost 5, with 15 bases in between. The V gene's germline CDR1 is LGHNA and CDR2 YSLEER. CDR3 protein: CASSQARAGVDEQYF. CDR3 sequence (DNA): TGCGCCAGCAGCCAAGCTCGGGCAGGGGTTGACGAGCAGTACTTC.

This chain joins TRBV5-1 and TRBJ2-5; a weak D match, TRBD2 (6 bases). The V gene lost 3 bases and the J gene lost 2 bases, with 11 bases spanning the gap. Germline loops: CDR1 SGHRS, CDR2 YFSETQ. CDR3 length equals 14 residues. The CDR3 DNA is TGCGCCAGCAGCTCCCGGGACTCACAAGAGACCCAGTACTTC. Its translation is CASSSRDSQETQYF. Variable domain in full (rest from reference TRBV5-1 and TRBJ2-5): KAGVTQTPRYLIKTRGQQVTLSCSPISGHRSVSWYQQTPGQGLQFLFEYFSETQRNKGNFPGRFSGRQFSNSRSEMNVSTLELGDSALYLCASSSRDSQETQYFGPGTRLLVL.

Turning to this clone: Relative to the germline gene, one junction end is altered; a read error may explain this. The J gene is TRBJ1-6, the V gene TRBV6-4, with unresolved D. Germline V gene sequence: CDR1 MRHNA, CDR2 SNTAGT. The CDR3 is 10 amino acids. CDR3: CASTRSPPHF. The CDR3 region has the DNA TGTGCCAGCACTCGTTCACCCCCCCACTTT.

The rearrangement uses TRBV7-9 and TRBJ2-1; the match to TRBD1 covers 8 bases. The CDR3 has 16 residues. CDR1 is SEHNR, CDR2 FQNEAQ, per germline (reference sequence). V gave up 0 bases and J gave up 5 bases; unmatched junction bases: 6. The CDR3 coding sequence is TGTGCCAGCAGCTTAGCGCTAGGACAGGGAAACAATGAGCAGTTCTTC. Residues: CASSLALGQGNNEQFF.

The V gene is TRBV2, the J gene TRBJ2-7; D is possibly TRBD1 (8 bases). With 11 bases removed from V and 2 bases from J, the gap between germline ends came to 16 bases. The CDR3 loop spans 13 amino acids. CDR1 is SNHLY and CDR2 is FYNNEI in the germline V gene. The DNA of the CDR3 is TGTGCCGGGGGGGCAGGGGGCCCCTACGAGCAGTACTTC. Its protein product is CAGGAGGPYEQYF.

The J gene is TRBJ2-5, the V gene TRBV5-4, with D tentatively TRBD1 (6 bases). The CDR3 spans 15 residues. The ends were cut back, 1 base at V and 2 bases at J, with 12 bases in the middle. CDR1 and CDR2 from the germline V gene are SGHNT and YYREEE (reference sequence). The CDR3 coding sequence is TGTGCCAGCAGCTTGCCGAGGGGGAGTCAAGAGACCCAGTACTTC. It codes for CASSLPRGSQETQYF.

V gene TRBV7-2 combines with J gene TRBJ2-7; tentative D call: TRBD1 (6 bases). The germline gives CDR1 SGHTA, CDR2 FQGNSA. The CDR3 runs to 14 residues. V lost 5 bases and J lost 9, with 20 bases in between. The chain's CDR3 is CASSPHPQGMVQYF. The CDR3, as DNA: TGTGCCAGCAGCCCTCACCCACAGGGAATGGTGCAGTACTTC.

The V gene is TRBV5-4, the J gene TRBJ2-5; tentatively, D is TRBD2 (7 bases). With 4 bases removed from V and 5 bases from J, the gap between germline ends came to 18 bases. The CDR3 loop spans 15 amino acids. Germline loops: CDR1 SGHNT, CDR2 YYREEE (reference sequence). The CDR3 region has the DNA TGTGCCAGCAGCCTGAGGGGGGGAAGGGCTGAGACCCAGTACTTC. The encoded protein is CASSLRGGRAETQYF. Full variable domain (rest looked up from reference TRBV5-4 and TRBJ2-5): ETGVTQSPTHLIKTRGQQVTLRCSSQSGHNTVSWYQQALGQGPQFIFQYYREEENGRGNFPPRFSGLQFPNYSSELNVNALELDDSALYLCASSLRGGRAETQYFGPGTRLLVL.

V usage is TRBV25-1 and J usage is TRBJ1-3, with D perhaps matching TRBD1 (5 bases). The CDR3 has 14 residues. V lost 5 bases to trimming and J lost 1 base, with 9 bases between them. Germline V gene sequence: CDR1 MGHDK, CDR2 SYGVNS. The CDR3 coding sequence is TGTGCCAGCAGTTACGGGACGTCTGGAAACACCATATATTTT. It is translated as CASSYGTSGNTIYF.

The chain is built from TRBV7-9 and TRBJ1-6; D is unclear. V lost 5 bases, J lost 9 bases, and 5 bases lay in between. CDR1 SEHNR and CDR2 FQNEAQ come from the germline V gene (reference sequence). The CDR3 length is 11 residues. In DNA, the CDR3 is TGTGCCAGCAGCCCCCTTTCACCCCTCCACTTT. Translating gives CASSPLSPLHF.

The chain carries TRBV19 and TRBJ2-5; D is possibly TRBD2 (5 bases). Germline CDR1 and CDR2: LNHDA and SQIVND (reference sequence). CDR3 length: 15 residues. Trimming pared 6 bases from V and 5 bases from J, leaving 19 bases between. The DNA of the CDR3 is TGTGCCAGTAGGGACGCCGCCGGGGAATGGGAGACCCAGTACTTC. Translation gives CASRDAAGEWETQYF.

The V call is TRBV7-6, the J call TRBJ1-1; D perhaps matches TRBD1 (5 bases). The CDR3 is 11 residues long. Trimming stripped 8 bases from V and 4 bases from J, with 8 bases between. Germline CDR1 is SGHVS and CDR2 is FNYEAQ. The CDR3 spells CASSGGTEAFF. The CDR3 DNA sequence: TGTGCCAGCTCCGGGGGCACTGAAGCTTTCTTT.

The chain recombines TRBV6-5 with TRBJ2-3; maybe TRBD2 (6 bases). Deletions cut 5 bases from V and 14 bases from J, with 14 bases between. Germline lookup yields CDR1 MNHEY and CDR2 SVGAGI. This CDR3 contains 11 residues. CDR3 sequence (DNA): TGTGCCAGCAGTGAGGCCAGGGACTCGTATTTT. Translation gives CASSEARDSYF.

This chain uses TRBV5-4 with TRBJ2-5; D not certain. The CDR3 runs 12 residues. The germline CDR1 and CDR2 sequences are SGHNT and YYREEE (reference sequence). The V end lost 4 bases, the J end lost 2 bases, and 6 bases lay between the germline ends. DNA of the CDR3: TGTGCCAGCAGCCTCGATCAAGAGACCCAGTACTTC. Translating gives CASSLDQETQYF.

The chain recombines TRBV18 with TRBJ2-7; 15 nucleotides line up with TRBD2. Germline loops: CDR1 KGHSH, CDR2 LQKENI. Losses at the gene ends were 3 bases for V and 7 bases for J; bases not matched to a gene: 10. CDR3 length: 17 residues. This CDR3 is CASSPNSPGLAGGEQYF. CDR3 bases: TGTGCCAGCTCACCTAACTCCCCGGGACTAGCGGGAGGAGAGCAGTACTTC.